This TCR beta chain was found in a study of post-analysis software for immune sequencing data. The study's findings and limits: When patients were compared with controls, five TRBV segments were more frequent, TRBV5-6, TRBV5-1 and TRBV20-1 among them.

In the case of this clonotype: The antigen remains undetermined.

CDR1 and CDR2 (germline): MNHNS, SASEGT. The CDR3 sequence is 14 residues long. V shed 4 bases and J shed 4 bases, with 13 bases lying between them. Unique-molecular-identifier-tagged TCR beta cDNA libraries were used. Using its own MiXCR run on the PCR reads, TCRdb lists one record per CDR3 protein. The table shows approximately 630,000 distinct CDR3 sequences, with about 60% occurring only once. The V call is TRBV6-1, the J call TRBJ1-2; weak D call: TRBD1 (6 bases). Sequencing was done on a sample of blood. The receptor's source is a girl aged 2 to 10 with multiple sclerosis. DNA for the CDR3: TGTGCCAGCAGTGTTAGGACAGTCATCTATGGCTACACCTTC. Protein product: CASSVRTVIYGYTF.